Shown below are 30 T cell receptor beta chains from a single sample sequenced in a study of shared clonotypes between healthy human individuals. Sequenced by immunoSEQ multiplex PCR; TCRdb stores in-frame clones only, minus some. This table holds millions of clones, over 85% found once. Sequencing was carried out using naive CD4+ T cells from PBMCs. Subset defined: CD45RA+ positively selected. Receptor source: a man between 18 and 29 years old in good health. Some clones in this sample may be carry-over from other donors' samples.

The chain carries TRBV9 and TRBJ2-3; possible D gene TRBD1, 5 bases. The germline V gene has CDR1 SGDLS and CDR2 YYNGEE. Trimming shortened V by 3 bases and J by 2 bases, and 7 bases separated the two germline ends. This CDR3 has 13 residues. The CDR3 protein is CASSARVTDTQYF. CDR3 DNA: TGTGCCAGCAGCGCCAGGGTCACAGATACGCAGTATTTT.

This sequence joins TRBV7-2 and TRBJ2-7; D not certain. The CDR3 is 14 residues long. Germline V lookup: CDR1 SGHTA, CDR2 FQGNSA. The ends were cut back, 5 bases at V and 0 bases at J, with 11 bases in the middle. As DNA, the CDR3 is TGTGCCAGCAGCACCACAAGGAGCTCCTACGAGCAGTACTTC. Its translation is CASSTTRSSYEQYF.

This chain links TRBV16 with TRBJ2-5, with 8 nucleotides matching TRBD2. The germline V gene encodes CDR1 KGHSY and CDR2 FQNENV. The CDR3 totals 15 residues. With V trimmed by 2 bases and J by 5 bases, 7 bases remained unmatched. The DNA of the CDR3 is TGTGCCAGCAGCCAAGTAGCGGGACGTGGGGAGACCCAGTACTTC. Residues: CASSQVAGRGETQYF.

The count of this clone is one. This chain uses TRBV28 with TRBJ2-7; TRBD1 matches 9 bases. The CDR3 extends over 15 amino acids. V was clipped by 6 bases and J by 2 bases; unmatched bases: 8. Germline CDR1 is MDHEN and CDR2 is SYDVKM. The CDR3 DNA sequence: TGTGCCAGCAGCTTAGGGACAGGGAGCCCCTACGAGCAGTACTTC. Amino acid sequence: CASSLGTGSPYEQYF.

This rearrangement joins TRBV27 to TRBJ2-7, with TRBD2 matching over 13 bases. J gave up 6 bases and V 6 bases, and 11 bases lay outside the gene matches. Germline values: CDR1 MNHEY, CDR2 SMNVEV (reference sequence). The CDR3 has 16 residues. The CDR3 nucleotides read TGTGCCAGCAGCAACCCCGGACTAGCGGGAGTAGTCGAGCAGTACTTC. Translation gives CASSNPGLAGVVEQYF.

In DNA, the CDR3 is TGTGCTAGTGGTCTGATGGGTAACAATGAGCAGTTCTTC. Encoded protein: CASGLMGNNEQFF. The chain uses TRBV12-5 and TRBJ2-1; D unclear. V was clipped by 5 bases and J by 5 bases, with 10 bases between them. There are 13 residues in the CDR3. CDR1 and CDR2 from the germline V gene are LGHNT and FRNRAP.

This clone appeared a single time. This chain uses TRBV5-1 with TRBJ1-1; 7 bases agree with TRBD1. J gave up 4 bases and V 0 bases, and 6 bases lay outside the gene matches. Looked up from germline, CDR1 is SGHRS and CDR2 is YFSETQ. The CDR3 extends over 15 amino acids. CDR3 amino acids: CASSLDFTGATEAFF. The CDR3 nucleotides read TGCGCCAGCAGCTTGGATTTCACAGGGGCCACTGAAGCTTTCTTT.

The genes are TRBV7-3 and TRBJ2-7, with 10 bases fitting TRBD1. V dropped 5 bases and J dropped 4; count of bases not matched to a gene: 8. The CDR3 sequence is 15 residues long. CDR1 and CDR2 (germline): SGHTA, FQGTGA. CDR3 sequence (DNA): TGTGCCAGCAGCCCGAAGGGACAGGGGATTTACGAGCAGTACTTC. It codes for CASSPKGQGIYEQYF.

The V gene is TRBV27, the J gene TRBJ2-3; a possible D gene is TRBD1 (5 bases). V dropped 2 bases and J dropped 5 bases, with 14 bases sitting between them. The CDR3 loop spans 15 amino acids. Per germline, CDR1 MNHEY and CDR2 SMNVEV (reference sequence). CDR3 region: CASSLKSGRGDTQYF. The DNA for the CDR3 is TGTGCCAGCAGTTTAAAGTCAGGGCGAGGAGATACGCAGTATTTT.

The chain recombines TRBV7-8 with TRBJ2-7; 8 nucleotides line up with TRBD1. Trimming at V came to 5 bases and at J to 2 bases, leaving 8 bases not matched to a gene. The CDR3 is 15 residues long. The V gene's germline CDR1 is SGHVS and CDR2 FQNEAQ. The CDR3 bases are TGTGCCAGCAGCCCTCGACAGGGGACGACCTACGAGCAGTACTTC. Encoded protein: CASSPRQGTTYEQYF.

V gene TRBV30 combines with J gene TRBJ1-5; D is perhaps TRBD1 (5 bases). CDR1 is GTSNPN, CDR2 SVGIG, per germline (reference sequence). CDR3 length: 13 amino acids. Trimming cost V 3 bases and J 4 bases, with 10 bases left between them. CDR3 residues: CAWSAGTNQPQHF. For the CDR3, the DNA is TGTGCCTGGAGCGCAGGGACTAATCAGCCCCAGCATTTT.

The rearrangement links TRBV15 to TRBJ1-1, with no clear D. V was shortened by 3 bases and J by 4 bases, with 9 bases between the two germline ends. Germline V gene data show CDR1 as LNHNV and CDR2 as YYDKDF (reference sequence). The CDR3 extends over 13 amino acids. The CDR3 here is CATSRGAATEAFF. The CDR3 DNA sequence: TGTGCCACCAGCAGGGGCGCAGCCACTGAAGCTTTCTTT.

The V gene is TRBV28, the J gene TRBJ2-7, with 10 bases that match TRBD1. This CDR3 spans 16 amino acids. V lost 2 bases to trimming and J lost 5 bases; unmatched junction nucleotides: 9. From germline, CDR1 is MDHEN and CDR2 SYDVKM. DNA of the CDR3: TGTGCCAGCAGTTTACCAACCGGGACAGGGGCTCACGAGCAGTACTTC. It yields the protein CASSLPTGTGAHEQYF.

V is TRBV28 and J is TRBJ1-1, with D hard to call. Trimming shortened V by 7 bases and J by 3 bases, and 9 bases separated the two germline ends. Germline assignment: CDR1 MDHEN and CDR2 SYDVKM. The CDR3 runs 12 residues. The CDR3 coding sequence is TGTGCCAGCATGGTGACGCACACTGAAGCTTTCTTT. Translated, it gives CASMVTHTEAFF.

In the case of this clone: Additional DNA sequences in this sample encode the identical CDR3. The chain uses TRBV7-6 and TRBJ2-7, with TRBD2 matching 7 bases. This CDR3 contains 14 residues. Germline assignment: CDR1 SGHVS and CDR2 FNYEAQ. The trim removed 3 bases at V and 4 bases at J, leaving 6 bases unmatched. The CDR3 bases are TGTGCCAGCAGCTTGGGGGGGACGGGATACGAGCAGTACTTC. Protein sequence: CASSLGGTGYEQYF.

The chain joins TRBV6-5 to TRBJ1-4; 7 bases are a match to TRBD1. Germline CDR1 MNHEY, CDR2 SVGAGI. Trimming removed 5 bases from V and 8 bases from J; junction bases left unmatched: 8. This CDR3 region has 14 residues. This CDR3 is CASSDGTEREKLFF. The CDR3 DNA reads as TGTGCCAGCAGTGACGGGACAGAGAGGGAAAAACTGTTTTTT.

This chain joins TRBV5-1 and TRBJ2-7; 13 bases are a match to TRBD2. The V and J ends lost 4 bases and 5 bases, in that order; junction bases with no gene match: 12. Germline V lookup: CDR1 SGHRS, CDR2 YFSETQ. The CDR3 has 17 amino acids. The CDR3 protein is CASSPRTSGSSIDEQYF. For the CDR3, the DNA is TGCGCCAGCAGCCCGCGGACTAGCGGGAGCAGCATCGACGAGCAGTACTTC.

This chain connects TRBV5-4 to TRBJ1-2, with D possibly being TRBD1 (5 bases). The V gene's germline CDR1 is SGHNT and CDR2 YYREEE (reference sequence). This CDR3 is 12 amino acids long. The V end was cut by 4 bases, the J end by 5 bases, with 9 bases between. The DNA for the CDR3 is TGTGCCAGCAGCCCGGCAGGGTATGGCTACACCTTC. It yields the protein CASSPAGYGYTF.

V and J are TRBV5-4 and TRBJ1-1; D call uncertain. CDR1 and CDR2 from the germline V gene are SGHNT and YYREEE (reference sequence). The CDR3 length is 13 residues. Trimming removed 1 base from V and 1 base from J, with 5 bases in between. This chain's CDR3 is CASSLFGNTEAFF. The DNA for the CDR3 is TGTGCCAGCAGCTTGTTTGGGAACACTGAAGCTTTCTTT.

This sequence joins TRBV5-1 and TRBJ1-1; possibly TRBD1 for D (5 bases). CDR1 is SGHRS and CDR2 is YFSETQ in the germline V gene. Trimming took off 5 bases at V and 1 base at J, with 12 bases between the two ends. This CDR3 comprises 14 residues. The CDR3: CASRYGTANTEAFF. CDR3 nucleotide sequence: TGCGCCAGCAGATACGGGACGGCGAACACTGAAGCTTTCTTT. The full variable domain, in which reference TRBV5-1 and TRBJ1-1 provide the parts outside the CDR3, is KAGVTQTPRYLIKTRGQQVTLSCSPISGHRSVSWYQQTPGQGLQFLFEYFSETQRNKGNFPGRFSGRQFSNSRSEMNVSTLELGDSALYLCASRYGTANTEAFFGQGTRLTVV.

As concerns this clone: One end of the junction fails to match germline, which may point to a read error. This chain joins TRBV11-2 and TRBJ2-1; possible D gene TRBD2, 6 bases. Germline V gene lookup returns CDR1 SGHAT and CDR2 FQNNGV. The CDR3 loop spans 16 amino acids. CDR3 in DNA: TGTGCCAGCAGCTTTTCGGCGGGGACCTCCTTCAATGAGCAGTTCTTC. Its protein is CASSFSAGTSFNEQFF. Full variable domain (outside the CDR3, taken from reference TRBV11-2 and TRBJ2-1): EAGVAQSPRYKIIEKRQSVAFWCNPISGHATLYWYQQILGQGPKLLIQFQNNGVVDDSQLPKDRFSAERLKGVDSTLKIQPAKLEDSAVYLCASSFSAGTSFNEQFFGPGTRLTVL.

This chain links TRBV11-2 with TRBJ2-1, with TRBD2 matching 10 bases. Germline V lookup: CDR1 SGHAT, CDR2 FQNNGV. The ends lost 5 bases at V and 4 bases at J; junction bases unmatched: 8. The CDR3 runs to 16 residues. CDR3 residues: CASSTTSGALYNEQFF. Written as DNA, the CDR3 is TGTGCCAGCAGCACCACTAGCGGGGCGCTATACAATGAGCAGTTCTTC.

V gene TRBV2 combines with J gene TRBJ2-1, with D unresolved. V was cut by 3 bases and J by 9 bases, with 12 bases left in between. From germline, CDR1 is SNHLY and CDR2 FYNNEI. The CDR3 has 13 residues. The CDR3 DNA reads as TGTGCCAGCAGTGATACGGGTCAGAGTGAGCAGTTCTTC. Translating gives CASSDTGQSEQFF.

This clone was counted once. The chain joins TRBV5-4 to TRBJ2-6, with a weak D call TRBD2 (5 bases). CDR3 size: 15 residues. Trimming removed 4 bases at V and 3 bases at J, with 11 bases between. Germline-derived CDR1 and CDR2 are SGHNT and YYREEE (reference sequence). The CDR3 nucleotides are TGTGCCAGCAGCCCCCCAGGACTTGGGGCCAACGTCCTGACTTTC. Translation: CASSPPGLGANVLTF.

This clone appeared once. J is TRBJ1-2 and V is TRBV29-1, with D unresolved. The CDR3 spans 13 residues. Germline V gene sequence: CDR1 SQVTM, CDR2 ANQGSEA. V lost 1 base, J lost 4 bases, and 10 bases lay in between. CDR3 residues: CSVEVLQSYGYTF. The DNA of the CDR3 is TGCAGCGTTGAAGTTCTACAGTCCTATGGCTACACCTTC. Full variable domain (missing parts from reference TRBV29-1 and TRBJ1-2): SAVISQKPSRDICQRGTSLTIQCQVDSQVTMMFWYRQQPGQSLTLIATANQGSEATYESGFVIDKFPISRPNLTFSTLTVSNMSPEDSSIYLCSVEVLQSYGYTFGSGTRLTVV.

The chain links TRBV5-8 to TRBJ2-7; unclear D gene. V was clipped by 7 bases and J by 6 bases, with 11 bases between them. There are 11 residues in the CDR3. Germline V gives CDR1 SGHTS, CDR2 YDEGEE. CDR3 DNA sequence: TGTGCCAGCCTCCTAGTTGGCGAGCAGTACTTC. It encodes CASLLVGEQYF.

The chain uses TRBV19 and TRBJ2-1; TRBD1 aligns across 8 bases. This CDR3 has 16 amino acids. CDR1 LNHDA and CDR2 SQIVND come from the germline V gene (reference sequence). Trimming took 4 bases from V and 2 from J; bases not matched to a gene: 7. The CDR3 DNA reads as TGTGCCAGTAGTAAAATACAGGGGGTAACCTACAATGAGCAGTTCTTC. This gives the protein CASSKIQGVTYNEQFF.

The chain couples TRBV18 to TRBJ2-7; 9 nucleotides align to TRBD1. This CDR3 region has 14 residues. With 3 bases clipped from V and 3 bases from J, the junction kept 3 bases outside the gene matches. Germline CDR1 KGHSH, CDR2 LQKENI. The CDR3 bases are TGTGCCAGCTCACCTACAGGGGGCCACTACGAGCAGTACTTC. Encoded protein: CASSPTGGHYEQYF.

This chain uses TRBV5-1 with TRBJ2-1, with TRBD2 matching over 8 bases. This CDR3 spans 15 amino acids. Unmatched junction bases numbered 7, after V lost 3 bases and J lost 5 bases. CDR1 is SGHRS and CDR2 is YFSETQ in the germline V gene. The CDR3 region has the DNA TGCGCCAGCAGCTGGGCCGGGACTAGTGACAATGAGCAGTTCTTC. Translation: CASSWAGTSDNEQFF.

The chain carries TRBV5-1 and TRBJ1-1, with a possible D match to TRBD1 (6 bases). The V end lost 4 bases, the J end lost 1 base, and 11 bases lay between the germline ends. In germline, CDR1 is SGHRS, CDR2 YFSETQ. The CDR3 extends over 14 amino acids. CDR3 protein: CASSTGTPNTEAFF. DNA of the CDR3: TGCGCCAGCAGCACCGGGACACCGAACACTGAAGCTTTCTTT.